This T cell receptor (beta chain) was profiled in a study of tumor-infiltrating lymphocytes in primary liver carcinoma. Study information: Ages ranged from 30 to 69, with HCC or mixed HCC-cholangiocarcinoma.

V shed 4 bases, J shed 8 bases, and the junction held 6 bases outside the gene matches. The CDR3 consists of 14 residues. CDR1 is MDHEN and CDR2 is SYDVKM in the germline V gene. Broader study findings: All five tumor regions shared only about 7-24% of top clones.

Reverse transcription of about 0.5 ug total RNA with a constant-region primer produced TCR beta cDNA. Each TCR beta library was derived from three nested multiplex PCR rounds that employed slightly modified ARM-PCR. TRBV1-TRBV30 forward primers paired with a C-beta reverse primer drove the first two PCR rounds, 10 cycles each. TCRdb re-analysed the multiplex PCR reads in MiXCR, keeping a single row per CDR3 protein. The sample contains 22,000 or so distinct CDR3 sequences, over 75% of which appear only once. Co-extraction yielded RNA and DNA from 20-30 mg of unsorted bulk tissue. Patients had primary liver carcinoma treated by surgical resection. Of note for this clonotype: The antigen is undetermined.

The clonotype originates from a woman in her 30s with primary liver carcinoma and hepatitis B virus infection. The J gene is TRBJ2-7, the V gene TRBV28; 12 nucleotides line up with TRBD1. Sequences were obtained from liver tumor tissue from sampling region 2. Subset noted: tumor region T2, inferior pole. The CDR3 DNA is TGTGCCAGCAGTTCAGCCGGGACAGGGGGCAAGCAGTACTTC. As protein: CASSSAGTGGKQYF.